The 14 T cell receptor beta chains below all came from one sample that was sequenced in a study of CD8+ T cells in alopecia areata. RNA was isolated and reverse transcribed to cDNA, the sequencing template. Profiling relied on immunoSEQ multiplex PCR, and the TCRdb table lists in-frame clones only, not all of them. The sample contains 85,000 to 110,000 clones, around 86% of which appear only once. Treatment: oral pan-JAK inhibitor, 5-10 mg twice daily. Material: CD8+ T cells sorted from blood, obtained around week 34, from a patient treated with tofacitinib. All receptors derive from a human donor with alopecia areata.

As to this clone: One junction end disagrees with the germline gene, perhaps due to a read error. DNA for the CDR3: TGTGCTAGCAGCTTAACGACTAGCGACCACAATGAGCAGTTCTTC. Protein sequence: CASSLTTSDHNEQFF. The chain joins TRBV7-7 to TRBJ2-1; TRBD2 aligns across 8 bases. The CDR3 runs to 15 residues. The germline CDR1 and CDR2 sequences are SSHAT and FNYEAQ (reference sequence).

The gene calls are TRBV7-2 and TRBJ1-2, with a weak D call TRBD1 (6 bases). This CDR3 has 16 amino acids. The V end was cut by 2 bases, the J end by 0 bases, with 13 bases between. In germline, CDR1 is SGHTA, CDR2 FQGNSA. CDR3 protein: CASSLPDSLANYGYTF. The CDR3 region has the DNA TGTGCCAGCAGCTTACCGGACAGCCTAGCTAACTATGGCTACACCTTC.

The rearrangement uses TRBV7-9 and TRBJ2-1; no firm D call. The CDR3 contains 15 residues. Trimming cost V 5 bases and J 0 bases, with 11 bases left between them. From germline, CDR1 is SEHNR and CDR2 FQNEAQ (reference sequence). CDR3 bases: TGTGCCAGCAGCCCACGGATTAGCTCCTACAATGAGCAGTTCTTC. Translation gives CASSPRISSYNEQFF.

J is TRBJ2-1 and V is TRBV15; D may be TRBD1 (5 bases). The CDR3 has 16 amino acids. The V and J ends lost 3 bases and 4 bases respectively, with 16 bases between them. Germline V gene sequence: CDR1 LNHNV, CDR2 YYDKDF (reference sequence). The CDR3 region is CATSSGVDSSYNEQFF. The CDR3 bases are TGTGCCACCAGCAGCGGTGTAGACAGTAGTTACAATGAGCAGTTCTTC.

The rearrangement links TRBV7-9 to TRBJ1-1; perhaps TRBD1 as D (6 bases). Germline-derived CDR1 and CDR2 are SEHNR and FQNEAQ (reference sequence). Trimming took 5 bases from V and 2 from J, leaving 12 bases between them. CDR3 length equals 14 residues. CDR3 sequence: CASSKGGANTEAFF. The CDR3 DNA sequence: TGTGCCAGCAGCAAGGGGGGAGCTAACACTGAAGCTTTCTTT.

This chain links TRBV7-9 with TRBJ1-4; tentative D call: TRBD1 (5 bases). The V gene's germline CDR1 is SEHNR and CDR2 FQNEAQ (reference sequence). This CDR3 spans 14 amino acids. Trimming took 5 bases from V and 7 from J, leaving 14 bases between them. In nucleotides, the CDR3 is TGTGCCAGCAGCCCGCAGGGCGGGGGTGAAAAACTGTTTTTT. It specifies CASSPQGGGEKLFF.

V usage is TRBV7-8 and J usage is TRBJ1-5, with D possibly matching TRBD1 (5 bases). This CDR3 comprises 14 residues. The germline CDR1 and CDR2 sequences are SGHVS and FQNEAQ. V lost 1 base to trimming and J lost 7 bases, with 11 bases between them. The CDR3: CASSLDRGGQPQHF. Written as DNA, the CDR3 is TGTGCCAGCAGCTTAGACCGGGGCGGCCAGCCCCAGCATTTT. Full variable domain (missing parts from reference TRBV7-8 and TRBJ1-5): GAGVSQSPRYKVAKRGQDVALRCDPISGHVSLFWYQQALGQGPEFLTYFQNEAQLDKSGLPSDRFFAERPEGSVSTLKIQRTQQEDSAVYLCASSLDRGGQPQHFGDGTRLSIL.

This chain connects TRBV7-8 to TRBJ2-1; D ambiguous. CDR3 length: 13 residues. CDR1 is SGHVS, CDR2 FQNEAQ, per germline. V was shortened by 2 bases and J by 3 bases, with 5 bases between the two germline ends. CDR3 loop: CASSLSSYNEQFF. CDR3 coding DNA: TGTGCCAGCAGCTTATCCAGCTACAATGAGCAGTTCTTC.

This rearrangement joins TRBV27 to TRBJ1-1; D not resolved. Between the trimmed V and J ends, which lost 7 bases and 1 base, there was a span of 4 bases. Germline V CDR1 and CDR2: MNHEY, SMNVEV (reference sequence). The length of the CDR3 is 11 residues. The CDR3 here is CASMGNTEAFF. For the CDR3, the DNA is TGTGCCAGCATGGGGAACACTGAAGCTTTCTTT.

The chain employs TRBV15 and TRBJ2-1; no definite D call. V shed 0 bases and J shed 10 bases, with 7 bases lying between them. Germline V gene lookup returns CDR1 LNHNV and CDR2 YYDKDF (reference sequence). The CDR3 is 12 residues long. The CDR3 reads CATSRDSVEQFF. The DNA of the CDR3 is TGTGCCACCAGCAGAGATTCTGTGGAGCAGTTCTTC.

V and J are TRBV6-6 and TRBJ1-4, with D possibly matching TRBD1 (5 bases). CDR1 is MNHNY and CDR2 is SVGAGI in the germline V gene (reference sequence). Trimming pared 2 bases from V and 8 bases from J, leaving 12 bases between. This CDR3 has 14 residues. CDR3 loop: CASSYGGVGEKLFF. In DNA, the CDR3 is TGTGCCAGCAGTTACGGGGGGGTAGGAGAAAAACTGTTTTTT.

The chain combines TRBV19 with TRBJ1-6, with D tentatively TRBD1 (6 bases). Per germline, CDR1 LNHDA and CDR2 SQIVND (reference sequence). Trimming pared 6 bases from V and 9 bases from J, leaving 15 bases between. CDR3 size: 14 residues. The CDR3 loop is CASRLTGFGSPLHF. For the CDR3, the DNA is TGTGCCAGTAGGTTAACAGGGTTCGGTTCACCCCTCCACTTT.

This rearrangement joins TRBV15 to TRBJ1-3; D uncertain. Trimming took off 0 bases at V and 1 base at J, with 4 bases between the two ends. From germline, CDR1 is LNHNV and CDR2 YYDKDF (reference sequence). The length of the CDR3 is 14 residues. CDR3 in amino acids: CATSRDRSGNTIYF. Written as DNA, the CDR3 is TGTGCCACCAGCAGAGACAGGTCTGGAAACACCATATATTTT.

V and J are TRBV4-1 and TRBJ2-2, with 8 bases fitting TRBD1. The V and J ends lost 4 bases and 3 bases, in that order; junction bases with no gene match: 7. The CDR3 runs 16 residues. Germline lookup yields CDR1 MGHRA and CDR2 YSYEKL. Here the CDR3 reads CASSPPGQVYTGELFF. The CDR3 DNA reads TGCGCCAGCAGCCCTCCGGGACAGGTTTACACCGGGGAGCTGTTTTTT.